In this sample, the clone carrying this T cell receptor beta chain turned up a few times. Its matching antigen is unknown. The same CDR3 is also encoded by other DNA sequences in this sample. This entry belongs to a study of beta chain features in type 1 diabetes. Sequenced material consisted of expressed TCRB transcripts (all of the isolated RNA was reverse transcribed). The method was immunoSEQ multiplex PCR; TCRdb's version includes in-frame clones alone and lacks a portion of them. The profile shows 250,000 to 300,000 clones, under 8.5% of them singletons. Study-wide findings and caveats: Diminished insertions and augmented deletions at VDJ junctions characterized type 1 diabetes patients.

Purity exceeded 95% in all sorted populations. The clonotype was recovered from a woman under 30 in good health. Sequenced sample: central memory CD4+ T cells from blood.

The CDR3 bases are TGTGCCAGCAGCTTAACGGGACAGAATTCACCCCTCCACTTT. Translating it yields CASSLTGQNSPLHF. The rearrangement joins TRBV7-3 to TRBJ1-6; 7 bases agree with TRBD1. The V gene end was trimmed by 0 bases and the J gene end by 7 bases; junction bases not matched to a gene: 0. Germline V gene lookup returns CDR1 SGHTA and CDR2 FQGTGA. CDR3 length: 14 residues.